This T cell receptor (beta chain) was documented in a study of cytomegalovirus exposure and HLA in healthy donors. Study-wide results and limits: As a later analysis showed, a missense DCLRE1C variant was linked to trimming of TCR beta V- and J-genes.

From germline, CDR1 is SGHTA and CDR2 FQGTGA. The trim removed 0 bases at V and 0 bases at J, leaving 4 bases unmatched. The CDR3 sequence is 19 residues long. PCR involved 60 Vbeta and 13 Jbeta primers. As handled by the study authors: In a later analysis, of 80 million to 90 million unique beta chains, about 10 million appeared in at least two donors. Profiling relied on immunoSEQ multiplex PCR, and the TCRdb table lists in-frame clones only, not all of them. The DNA gave D and trimming, while V, J and clone size come from that table. The table records 120,000 or so clones, 17% of them present only once. With regard to this clone: No antigen is known for it.

The chain uses TRBV7-3 and TRBJ2-2; 13 nucleotides agree with TRBD2. This TCR was recovered from a female donor in good health and CMV-seropositive. The sample comprised PBMCs. The CDR3 sequence is CASSLTGGTSGANTGELFF. The CDR3 nucleotides read TGTGCCAGCAGCTTAACGGGTGGGACTAGCGGGGCGAACACCGGGGAGCTGTTTTTT.